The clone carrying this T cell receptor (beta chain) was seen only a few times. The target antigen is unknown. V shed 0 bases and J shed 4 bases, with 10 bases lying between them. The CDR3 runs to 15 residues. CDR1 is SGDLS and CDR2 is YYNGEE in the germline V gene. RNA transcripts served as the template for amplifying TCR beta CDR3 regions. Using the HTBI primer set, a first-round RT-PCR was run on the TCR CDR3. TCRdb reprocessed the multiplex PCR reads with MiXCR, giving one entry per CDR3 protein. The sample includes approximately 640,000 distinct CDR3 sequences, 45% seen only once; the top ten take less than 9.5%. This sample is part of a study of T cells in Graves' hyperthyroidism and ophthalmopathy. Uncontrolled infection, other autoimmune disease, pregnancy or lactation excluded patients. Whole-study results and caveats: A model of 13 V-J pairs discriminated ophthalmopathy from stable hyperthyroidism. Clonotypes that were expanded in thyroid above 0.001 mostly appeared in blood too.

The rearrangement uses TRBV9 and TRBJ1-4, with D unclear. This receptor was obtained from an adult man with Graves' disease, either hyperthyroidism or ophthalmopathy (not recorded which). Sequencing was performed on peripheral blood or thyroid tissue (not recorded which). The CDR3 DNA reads TGTGCCAGCAGCGTAGATTCAGGAGGTAATGAAAAACTGTTTTTT. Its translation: CASSVDSGGNEKLFF.